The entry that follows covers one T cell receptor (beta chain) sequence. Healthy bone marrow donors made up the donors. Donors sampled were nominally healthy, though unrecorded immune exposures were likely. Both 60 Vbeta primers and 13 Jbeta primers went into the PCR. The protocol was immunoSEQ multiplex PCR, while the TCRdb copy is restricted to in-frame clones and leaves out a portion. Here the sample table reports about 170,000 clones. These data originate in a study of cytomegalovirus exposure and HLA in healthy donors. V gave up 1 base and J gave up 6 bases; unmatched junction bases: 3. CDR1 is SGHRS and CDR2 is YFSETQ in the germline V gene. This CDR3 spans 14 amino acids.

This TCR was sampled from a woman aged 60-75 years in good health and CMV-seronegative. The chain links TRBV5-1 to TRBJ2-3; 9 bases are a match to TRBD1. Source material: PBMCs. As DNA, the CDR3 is TGCGCCAGCAGCTTGCGGACAGGGGAGGATACGCAGTATTTT. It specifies CASSLRTGEDTQYF.